A single sample is the source of the 22 T cell receptor beta chains below, sequenced in a study of identifying expanded T cells in peripheral blood. Generated by immunoSEQ multiplex PCR, the TCRdb table keeps only in-frame clones and is missing some. The sample consists of 84,000 or so clones, about 88% of them appearing once. The sequenced material came from blood. These receptors all come from a person aged 18-70 years in good health.

The chain joins TRBV2 to TRBJ2-7; 12 nucleotides align to TRBD2. The junction had 9 bases not matched to a gene; V was cut back by 6 bases and J by 3 bases. Germline CDR1 SNHLY, CDR2 FYNNEI. CDR3 length: 16 amino acids. The chain's CDR3 is CASSRTSGTSLYEQYF. Here the CDR3 DNA reads TGTGCCAGCAGCAGGACTAGCGGGACTTCCCTCTACGAGCAGTACTTC. The entire variable domain, with the rest obtained from reference TRBV2 and TRBJ2-7, is as follows: EPEVTQTPSHQVTQMGQEVILRCVPISNHLYFYWYRQILGQKVEFLVSFYNNEISEKSEIFDDQFSVERPDGSNFTLKIRSTKLEDSAMYFCASSRTSGTSLYEQYFGPGTRLTVT.

The V gene is TRBV7-2, the J gene TRBJ2-3, with 7 bases aligning to TRBD2. This CDR3 contains 15 residues. The V and J ends lost 1 base and 2 bases, in that order; junction bases with no gene match: 3. CDR1 is SGHTA, CDR2 FQGNSA, per germline. The CDR3 DNA is TGTGCCAGCAGCTTAGACGGGAGGACCACAGATACGCAGTATTTT. Translating it yields CASSLDGRTTDTQYF.

The rearrangement uses TRBV18 and TRBJ2-1, with 11 bases identical to TRBD2. V gave up 3 bases and J gave up 9 bases; unmatched junction bases: 4. The CDR3 has 14 amino acids. The germline gives CDR1 KGHSH, CDR2 LQKENI. The CDR3 reads CASSPFTSGGEQFF. The CDR3 nucleotides read TGTGCCAGCTCACCCTTCACTAGCGGGGGTGAGCAGTTCTTC.

V gene TRBV9 combines with J gene TRBJ2-1; tentatively, D is TRBD1 or TRBD2 (5 bases each). Trimming cost V 1 base and J 4 bases, with 9 bases left between them. Germline loops: CDR1 SGDLS, CDR2 YYNGEE. There are 14 residues in the CDR3. CDR3 sequence reads: CASSVPGLYNEQFF. The CDR3 bases are TGTGCCAGCAGCGTACCGGGGCTTTACAATGAGCAGTTCTTC. The full variable domain, its missing parts supplied by reference TRBV9 and TRBJ2-1, is DSGVTQTPKHLITATGQRVTLRCSPRSGDLSVYWYQQSLDQGLQFLIQYYNGEERAKGNILERFSAQQFPDLHSELNLSSLELGDSALYFCASSVPGLYNEQFFGPGTRLTVL.

This clone was observed once. This rearrangement joins TRBV10-3 to TRBJ1-5; 8 bases match TRBD1. CDR3 size: 15 residues. With 0 bases clipped from V and 6 bases from J, the junction kept 4 bases outside the gene matches. Germline V gives CDR1 ENHRY, CDR2 SYGVKD. The CDR3 nucleotides are TGTGCCATCAGTGAGTCTGGACAGGGACTTCAGCCCCAGCATTTT. Translated, it gives CAISESGQGLQPQHF.

This clone showed up just once. Other DNA sequences within the sample encode an identical CDR3. The rearrangement joins TRBV30 to TRBJ2-5; 8 nucleotides agree with TRBD2. V lost 0 bases to trimming and J lost 4 bases; unmatched junction nucleotides: 13. CDR1 is GTSNPN, CDR2 SVGIG, per germline (reference sequence). The CDR3 has 17 residues. In nucleotides, the CDR3 is TGTGCCTGGAGTGTAAGGGTGGGCGGGGGGCGGATAGAGACCCAGTACTTC. Translation gives CAWSVRVGGGRIETQYF.

The chain couples TRBV19 to TRBJ2-1; TRBD2 agrees at 9 bases. The germline gives CDR1 LNHDA, CDR2 SQIVND (reference sequence). V was pared by 3 bases and J by 7 bases, with 7 bases of the junction left unmatched. The CDR3 contains 15 residues. CDR3 region: CASSMVGGGANEQFF. The CDR3 DNA sequence: TGTGCCAGTAGTATGGTGGGCGGGGGGGCGAATGAGCAGTTCTTC.

The rearrangement joins TRBV19 to TRBJ2-7, with D perhaps TRBD1 (5 bases). CDR3 length equals 15 residues. Trimming took off 4 bases at V and 4 bases at J, with 17 bases between the two ends. Per the germline V gene, CDR1 is LNHDA and CDR2 is SQIVND (reference sequence). The CDR3 loop reads CASSKSGREGYEQYF. The CDR3 nucleotides are TGTGCCAGTAGTAAGTCGGGCAGGGAAGGTTACGAGCAGTACTTC.

The rearrangement joins TRBV4-2 to TRBJ2-5; D gene ambiguous. CDR1 LGHNA and CDR2 YNFKEQ come from the germline V gene. The CDR3 length is 12 residues. V was clipped by 5 bases and J by 5 bases, with 9 bases between them. CDR3 nucleotides: TGTGCCAGCAGCGCCATAAGTGAGACCCAGTACTTC. Translation: CASSAISETQYF.

A single count supports this clone. This CDR3 is CASSLGWSGNTIYF. The CDR3 coding sequence is TGTGCCAGCAGCTTAGGGTGGTCTGGAAACACCATATATTTT. The chain recombines TRBV7-2 with TRBJ1-3; D remains ambiguous. Germline V gene lookup returns CDR1 SGHTA and CDR2 FQGNSA. This CDR3 comprises 14 residues. V was pared by 1 base and J by 1 base, with 5 bases between.

The chain uses TRBV5-6 and TRBJ2-3; no clear D. The CDR3 sequence is 12 residues long. CDR1 is SGHDT, CDR2 YYEEEE, per germline. Trimming took 1 base from V and 4 from J, leaving 4 bases between them. The CDR3: CASSLLPDTQYF. CDR3 nucleotides: TGTGCCAGCAGCTTGCTTCCAGATACGCAGTATTTT. The full variable domain, rest sourced from reference TRBV5-6 and TRBJ2-3, is DAGVTQSPTHLIKTRGQQVTLRCSPKSGHDTVSWYQQALGQGPQFIFQYYEEEERQRGNFPDRFSGHQFPNYSSELNVNALLLGDSALYLCASSLLPDTQYFGPGTRLTVL.

This sequence joins TRBV29-1 and TRBJ2-5; a possible D gene is TRBD2 (5 bases). CDR1 is SQVTM, CDR2 ANQGSEA, per germline. Trimming shortened V by 5 bases and J by 1 base, and 14 bases separated the two germline ends. This CDR3 spans 14 amino acids. The CDR3 protein is CSVSTAGIQETQYF. The CDR3 DNA follows: TGCAGCGTTTCGACCGCCGGGATCCAAGAGACCCAGTACTTC.

V is TRBV7-2 and J is TRBJ1-2; D is unclear. The CDR3 is made up of 17 amino acids. CDR1 SGHTA and CDR2 FQGNSA come from the germline V gene. Trimming left V 5 bases short and J 0 bases short, with 19 bases between. The CDR3 nucleotides are TGTGCCAGCAGCCAGGCGTTCGACGGGGTAGCTAACTATGGCTACACCTTC. This gives the protein CASSQAFDGVANYGYTF.

J is TRBJ1-1 and V is TRBV6-6, with 7 bases identical to TRBD1. The CDR3 is 13 residues long. V lost 7 bases, J lost 11 bases, and 13 bases stayed unmatched. Germline lookup yields CDR1 MNHNY and CDR2 SVGAGI (reference sequence). CDR3 bases: TGTGCCAGCACCAGGAGGTACGACAGGGAGGCTTTCTTT. Protein: CASTRRYDREAFF.

The J gene is TRBJ1-2, the V gene TRBV7-9; TRBD1 matches at 9 bases. V lost 0 bases to trimming and J lost 2 bases; unmatched junction nucleotides: 4. Germline V lookup: CDR1 SEHNR, CDR2 FQNEAQ (reference sequence). CDR3 length: 16 amino acids. CDR3 amino acids: CASSLAGTGTNYGYTF. In DNA form, the CDR3 reads TGTGCCAGCAGCTTAGCCGGGACAGGGACGAACTATGGCTACACCTTC.

A remark on this clone: The sample contains more than one DNA sequence encoding this CDR3. The rearrangement joins TRBV7-7 to TRBJ2-7, with TRBD2 identical over 7 bases. This CDR3 contains 17 residues. Germline loops: CDR1 SSHAT, CDR2 FNYEAQ (reference sequence). Losses at the gene ends were 0 bases for V and 4 bases for J; bases not matched to a gene: 12. CDR3 residues: CASSLARVGGVEYEQYF. The CDR3 nucleotides are TGTGCCAGCAGCTTAGCGCGGGTGGGGGGGGTAGAGTACGAGCAGTACTTC. Looking up the rest from reference TRBV7-7 and TRBJ2-7 gives the full variable domain: GAGVSQSPRYKVTKRGQDVTLRCDPISSHATLYWYQQALGQGPEFLTYFNYEAQPDKSGLPSDRFSAERPEGSISTLTIQRTEQRDSAMYRCASSLARVGGVEYEQYFGPGTRLTVT.

The chain employs TRBV7-2 and TRBJ2-6, with TRBD1 matching over 9 bases. This CDR3 contains 17 residues. V lost 5 bases to trimming and J lost 0 bases; unmatched junction nucleotides: 5. Germline V gene sequence: CDR1 SGHTA, CDR2 FQGNSA. This chain's CDR3 is CASSPTGGSSGANVLTF. The CDR3, as DNA: TGTGCCAGCAGCCCAACAGGGGGCTCCTCTGGGGCCAACGTCCTGACTTTC.

The chain joins TRBV27 to TRBJ2-7, with 7 bases aligning to TRBD1. The CDR3 has 14 amino acids. Trimming took 6 bases from V and 2 from J; bases not matched to a gene: 7. From germline, CDR1 is MNHEY and CDR2 SMNVEV (reference sequence). CDR3 residues: CASRLTGPTYEQYF. The CDR3 coding sequence is TGTGCCAGCAGGCTGACAGGGCCGACCTACGAGCAGTACTTC.

J is TRBJ2-2 and V is TRBV12-5, with D uncertain. Germline V gene lookup returns CDR1 LGHNT and CDR2 FRNRAP. Trimming removed 0 bases at V and 6 bases at J, with 11 bases between. CDR3 length: 15 residues. CDR3 protein: CASGLVIEGSGELFF. The CDR3 DNA reads as TGTGCTAGTGGTTTGGTAATTGAAGGGTCCGGGGAGCTGTTTTTT.

The rearrangement uses TRBV29-1 and TRBJ1-2; tentative D call: TRBD1 (5 bases). CDR1 is SQVTM and CDR2 is ANQGSEA in the germline V gene. Trimming took 5 bases from V and 2 from J, leaving 30 bases between them. The CDR3 has 19 residues. The CDR3 loop reads CSVKSRVKYPRKENYGYTF. CDR3 DNA sequence: TGCAGCGTTAAAAGCAGGGTTAAGTACCCGAGGAAAGAAAACTATGGCTACACCTTC.

The CDR3 spells CASSLVPAANTGELFF. DNA of the CDR3: TGTGCCAGCAGCTTAGTTCCAGCTGCGAACACCGGGGAGCTGTTTTTT. The gene calls are TRBV7-2 and TRBJ2-2, with D uncertain. The CDR3 runs to 16 residues. Germline V CDR1 and CDR2: SGHTA, FQGNSA. Trimming removed 1 base from V and 0 bases from J, with 9 bases in between.

The rearrangement joins TRBV5-6 to TRBJ1-2; 8 bases map to TRBD1. V lost 4 bases and J lost 8; bases outside the gene matches: 4. The CDR3 consists of 12 residues. Germline CDR1 SGHDT, CDR2 YYEEEE. The CDR3 sequence: CASSPRDRGYTF. The CDR3 nucleotides are TGTGCCAGCAGCCCACGGGACAGGGGCTACACCTTC. Variable domain in full (rest from reference TRBV5-6 and TRBJ1-2): DAGVTQSPTHLIKTRGQQVTLRCSPKSGHDTVSWYQQALGQGPQFIFQYYEEEERQRGNFPDRFSGHQFPNYSSELNVNALLLGDSALYLCASSPRDRGYTFGSGTRLTVV.